This TCR beta chain appears in the sequencing data of a study of cytomegalovirus exposure and HLA in healthy donors. Study observations and caveats: Researchers reported in a later analysis that common viral pathogens appeared linked to several top clusters. Presence/absence analyses took donor sequencing depth as roughly uniform.

On this clone itself: Its antigen is still unknown.

The PCR was carried out with 60 Vbeta primers and 13 Jbeta primers. Sequencing used immunoSEQ multiplex PCR; TCRdb keeps in-frame clones, though not all of them. The sample has about 65,000 clones; 60% to 80% are singletons. The trim removed 4 bases at V and 3 bases at J, leaving 3 bases unmatched. The length of the CDR3 is 14 residues. Germline loops: CDR1 MGHRA, CDR2 YSYEKL. Sequencing input: PBMCs. The chain recombines TRBV4-1 with TRBJ2-7; 10 bases agree with TRBD1. This clonotype originated in a girl aged 5-17 years in good health and CMV-seropositive. CDR3 amino acids: CASSPGTGDYEQYF. CDR3 nucleotide sequence: TGCGCCAGCAGCCCCGGGACAGGGGACTACGAGCAGTACTTC.